The 13 T cell receptor beta chains below come from one sample, sequenced in a study of OX40 agonist ivuxolimab in advanced cancers. Generated by immunoSEQ multiplex PCR, the TCRdb table keeps only in-frame clones and is missing some. The data contain about 45,000 clones, about 90% of them singletons. The sequencing used CD4+ or CD8+ T cells sorted from blood, collected in a trial of the OX40 agonist ivuxolimab. All receptors come from an adult with an advanced solid tumor such as melanoma, head and neck, liver or kidney cancer.

Worth noting for this clone: The same CDR3 arises from other DNA sequences in this sample as well. The chain joins TRBV19 to TRBJ2-1; no firm D call. Germline CDR1 reads LNHDA; CDR2 reads SQIVND (reference sequence). The CDR3 length is 13 residues. V lost 5 bases to trimming and J lost 1 base, with 6 bases between them. The CDR3 DNA sequence: TGTGCCAGTAGTTCCCGATCCTACAATGAGCAGTTCTTC. Translated, it gives CASSSRSYNEQFF.

The chain joins TRBV7-5 to TRBJ2-2; the table names TRBD1, a call not compared with the DNA. TRBV7-5 is termed a pseudogene. This CDR3 comprises 15 residues. The CDR3 spells CARSFSRQGPGELFF. The CDR3 DNA reads TGTGCCAGAAGCTTCTCCCGACAGGGTCCCGGGGAGCTGTTTTTT.

The chain recombines TRBV4-1 with TRBJ2-1; perhaps D is TRBD1 or TRBD2 (6 bases each). The CDR3 is made up of 14 amino acids. Trimming took 0 bases from V and 8 from J, leaving 11 bases between them. CDR1 is MGHRA, CDR2 YSYEKL, per germline. The CDR3 spells CASSQDLGGYEQFF. CDR3 nucleotides: TGCGCCAGCAGCCAAGATTTGGGGGGCTATGAGCAGTTCTTC.

V usage is TRBV27 and J usage is TRBJ2-1; no firm D call. The V end lost 0 bases, the J end lost 7 bases, and 7 bases lay between the germline ends. CDR1 is MNHEY and CDR2 is SMNVEV in the germline V gene (reference sequence). The CDR3 runs 13 residues. CDR3 DNA sequence: TGTGCCAGCAGTTTATCGATCGGAAATGAGCAGTTCTTC. The encoded protein is CASSLSIGNEQFF.

The V call is TRBV28, the J call TRBJ1-1, with a tentative D call TRBD1 (6 bases). The CDR3 length is 14 residues. V was clipped by 7 bases and J by 6 bases, with 18 bases between them. Germline V gene sequence: CDR1 MDHEN, CDR2 SYDVKM. The CDR3 reads CASNKITGFPEAFF. CDR3 in DNA: TGTGCCAGCAATAAAATTACAGGGTTCCCTGAAGCTTTCTTT.

CDR3 sequence (DNA): TGCGCCAGCAGTGAACCGGGACTCACCCTCGCAAGTGGCAATCAGCCCCAGCATTTT. Protein: CASSEPGLTLASGNQPQHF. The chain couples TRBV10-2 to TRBJ1-5; TRBD1 might be the D (5 bases). The CDR3 has 19 residues. Looked up from germline, CDR1 is WSHSY and CDR2 is SAAADI. Trimming pared 3 bases from V and 2 bases from J, leaving 23 bases between.

The rearrangement links TRBV7-9 to TRBJ1-2; D not certain. The ends were cut back, 1 base at V and 5 bases at J, with 8 bases in the middle. Germline V gene lookup returns CDR1 SEHNR and CDR2 FQNEAQ (reference sequence). This CDR3 has 13 residues. The CDR3 DNA is TGTGCCAGCAGCTTAGTACGGGGTTATGGCTACACCTTC. This translates into CASSLVRGYGYTF.

This chain connects TRBV6-1 to TRBJ2-7; no clear D gene. The CDR3 totals 13 residues. V shed 3 bases and J shed 3 bases, with 9 bases lying between them. Per the germline V gene, CDR1 is MNHNS and CDR2 is SASEGT. The CDR3 nucleotides read TGTGCCAGCAGTGATGACCAGATCTACGAGCAGTACTTC. As protein: CASSDDQIYEQYF.

CDR3 coding DNA: TGTGCCAGCAGCACTGGACAGAACTACGAGCAGTACTTC. This sequence encodes CASSTGQNYEQYF. The chain links TRBV11-2 to TRBJ2-7, with D possibly being TRBD1 (6 bases). The germline V gene encodes CDR1 SGHAT and CDR2 FQNNGV. There are 13 residues in the CDR3. Trimming took 5 bases from V and 3 from J, leaving 11 bases between them.

This sequence joins TRBV5-6 and TRBJ2-1, with D tentatively TRBD2 (5 bases). Germline CDR1 and CDR2: SGHDT and YYEEEE. CDR3 length: 16 amino acids. The V end lost 4 bases, the J end lost 2 bases, and 16 bases lay between the germline ends. Here the CDR3 reads CASSPLIQRPYNEQFF. The CDR3 DNA follows: TGTGCCAGCAGCCCCCTGATTCAGCGGCCCTACAATGAGCAGTTCTTC.

This clone is a singleton in its sample. The V call is TRBV19, the J call TRBJ2-3; the D gene could be TRBD1 or TRBD2 (6 bases each). V was pared by 2 bases and J by 0 bases, with 9 bases between. Germline loops: CDR1 LNHDA, CDR2 SQIVND (reference sequence). The CDR3 extends over 15 amino acids. CDR3 sequence: CASSIWGASTDTQYF. CDR3 DNA: TGTGCCAGTAGTATATGGGGGGCTAGCACAGATACGCAGTATTTT. Full variable domain (remainder filled in from reference TRBV19 and TRBJ2-3): DGGITQSPKYLFRKEGQNVTLSCEQNLNHDAMYWYRQDPGQGLRLIYYSQIVNDFQKGDIAEGYSVSREKKESFPLTVTSAQKNPTAFYLCASSIWGASTDTQYFGPGTRLTVL.

V and J are TRBV15 and TRBJ2-3; 8 positions match TRBD1. V shed 3 bases, J shed 5 bases, and the junction held 4 bases outside the gene matches. This CDR3 is built from 14 residues. Looked up from germline, CDR1 is LNHNV and CDR2 is YYDKDF (reference sequence). The CDR3 coding sequence is TGTGCCACCAGCAGGGACAGGGTTGAAGATACGCAGTATTTT. Translating gives CATSRDRVEDTQYF.

J is TRBJ2-7 and V is TRBV7-2; TRBD2 matches at 10 bases. Losses at the gene ends were 1 base for V and 7 bases for J; bases not matched to a gene: 4. Germline lookup yields CDR1 SGHTA and CDR2 FQGNSA. The CDR3 totals 14 residues. The CDR3 is CASSLELAGSEQYF. The CDR3 bases are TGTGCCAGCAGCTTAGAACTAGCGGGATCGGAGCAGTACTTC.